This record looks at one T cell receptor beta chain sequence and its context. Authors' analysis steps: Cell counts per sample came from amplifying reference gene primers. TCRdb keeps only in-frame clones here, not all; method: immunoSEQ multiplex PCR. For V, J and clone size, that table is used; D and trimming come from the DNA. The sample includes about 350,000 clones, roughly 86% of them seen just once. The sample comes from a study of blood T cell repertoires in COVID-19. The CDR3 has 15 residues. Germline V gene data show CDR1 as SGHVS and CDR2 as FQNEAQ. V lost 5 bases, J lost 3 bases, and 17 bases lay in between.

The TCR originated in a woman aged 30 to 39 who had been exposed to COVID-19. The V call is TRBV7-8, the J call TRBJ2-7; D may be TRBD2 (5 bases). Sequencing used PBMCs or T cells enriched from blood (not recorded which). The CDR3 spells CASSPLASSNYEQYF. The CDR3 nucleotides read TGTGCCAGCAGCCCCCTGGCTAGCTCAAACTACGAGCAGTACTTC.